This T cell receptor beta chain is drawn from a study of T-cell memory formation after mild COVID-19. Study details: TCR clusters largely stayed donor specific.

This CDR3 is built from 16 residues. Germline V gene sequence: CDR1 LNHNV, CDR2 YYDKDF (reference sequence). Losses at the gene ends were 5 bases for V and 0 bases for J; bases not matched to a gene: 6. This clonotype was counted between two and nine times. Its antigen remains unknown. TCRdb ran MiXCR on the 5' RACE reads and lists one entry per CDR3 protein. This sample has hundreds of thousands of distinct CDR3 sequences, with 20% to 25% found just once. Findings and limits, study-wide: For second-wave clones that peaked at day 37, SARS-CoV-2 specificity went unverified. Those CD4+ clones that contracted were mainly in CM and EM (CD8+ ones in EMRA). Clones that shrank (day 15 to 85) were balanced CD4/CD8, whereas later expanders leaned CD4+.

This clonotype originated in an adult woman who had mild COVID-19 (a few samples of this study predate the infection). Cell type and time point are not known. This chain uses TRBV15 with TRBJ2-3, with 9 bases identical to TRBD2. The specimen sequenced was PBMCs or a T cell subset sorted from them (not recorded which). CDR3 sequence: CATSRRTSASTDTQYF. CDR3 sequence (DNA): TGTGCCACCAGCCGTAGGACTAGCGCCAGCACAGATACGCAGTATTTT.